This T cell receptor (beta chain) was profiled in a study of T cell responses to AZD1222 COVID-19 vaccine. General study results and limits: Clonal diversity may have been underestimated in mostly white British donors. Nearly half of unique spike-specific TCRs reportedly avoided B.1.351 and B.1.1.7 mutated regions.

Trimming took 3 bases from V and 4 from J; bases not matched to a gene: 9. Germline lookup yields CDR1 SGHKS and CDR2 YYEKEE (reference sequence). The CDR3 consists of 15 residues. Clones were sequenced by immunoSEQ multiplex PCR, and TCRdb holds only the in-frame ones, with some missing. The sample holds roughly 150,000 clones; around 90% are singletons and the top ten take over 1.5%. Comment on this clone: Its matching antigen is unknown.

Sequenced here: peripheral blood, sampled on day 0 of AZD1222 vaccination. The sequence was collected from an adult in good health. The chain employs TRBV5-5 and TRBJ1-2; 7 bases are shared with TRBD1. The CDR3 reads CASSSAGGPSYGYTF. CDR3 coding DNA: TGTGCCAGCAGCTCCGCAGGGGGTCCTAGCTATGGCTACACCTTC.